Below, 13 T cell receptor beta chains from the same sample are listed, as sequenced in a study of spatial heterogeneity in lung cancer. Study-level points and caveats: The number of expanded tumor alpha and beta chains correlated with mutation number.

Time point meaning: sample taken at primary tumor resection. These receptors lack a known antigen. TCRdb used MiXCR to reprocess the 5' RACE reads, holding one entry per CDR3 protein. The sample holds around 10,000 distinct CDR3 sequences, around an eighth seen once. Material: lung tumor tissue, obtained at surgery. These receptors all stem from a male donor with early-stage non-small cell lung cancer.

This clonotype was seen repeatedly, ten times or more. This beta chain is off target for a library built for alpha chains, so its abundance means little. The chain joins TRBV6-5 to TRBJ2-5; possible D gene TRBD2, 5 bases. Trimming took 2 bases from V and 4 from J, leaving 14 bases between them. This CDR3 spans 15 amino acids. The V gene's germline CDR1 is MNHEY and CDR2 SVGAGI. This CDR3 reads CASSYRSGIRETQYF. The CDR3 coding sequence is TGTGCCAGCAGTTACAGGTCCGGGATCCGAGAGACCCAGTACTTC.

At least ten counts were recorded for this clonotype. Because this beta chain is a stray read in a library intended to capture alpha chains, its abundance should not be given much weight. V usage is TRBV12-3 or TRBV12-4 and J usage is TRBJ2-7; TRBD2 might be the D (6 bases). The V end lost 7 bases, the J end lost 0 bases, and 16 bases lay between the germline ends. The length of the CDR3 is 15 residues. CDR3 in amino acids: CASTYSGASSYEQYF. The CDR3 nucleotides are TGTGCCAGCACGTATAGCGGCGCGAGCTCCTACGAGCAGTACTTC.

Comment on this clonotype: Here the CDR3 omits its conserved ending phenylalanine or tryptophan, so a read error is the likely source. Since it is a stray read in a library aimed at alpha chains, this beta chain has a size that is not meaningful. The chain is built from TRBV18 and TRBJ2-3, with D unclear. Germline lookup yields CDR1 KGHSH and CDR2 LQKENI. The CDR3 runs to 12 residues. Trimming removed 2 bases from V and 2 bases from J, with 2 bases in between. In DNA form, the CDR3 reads TGTGCCAGCTCACCATCCACAGATACGCAGTATTCT. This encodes CASSPSTDTQYS.

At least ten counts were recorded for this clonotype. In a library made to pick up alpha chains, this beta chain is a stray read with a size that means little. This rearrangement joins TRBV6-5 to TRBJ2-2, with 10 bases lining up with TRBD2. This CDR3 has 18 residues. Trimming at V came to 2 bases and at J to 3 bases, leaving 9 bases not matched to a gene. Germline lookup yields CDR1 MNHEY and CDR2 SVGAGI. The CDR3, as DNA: TGTGCCAGCAGTTACCGAAAGCGGGAGGGCCCGTACACCGGGGAGCTGTTTTTT. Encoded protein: CASSYRKREGPYTGELFF.

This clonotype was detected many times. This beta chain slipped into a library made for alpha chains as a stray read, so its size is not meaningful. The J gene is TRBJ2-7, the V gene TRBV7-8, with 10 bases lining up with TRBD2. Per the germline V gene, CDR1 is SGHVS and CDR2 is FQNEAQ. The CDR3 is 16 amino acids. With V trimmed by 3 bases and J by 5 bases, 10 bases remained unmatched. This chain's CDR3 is CASSFGPSGSRDEQYF. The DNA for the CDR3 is TGTGCCAGCAGCTTTGGGCCTAGCGGGAGCCGGGACGAGCAGTACTTC. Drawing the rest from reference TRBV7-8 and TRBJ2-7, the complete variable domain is GAGVSQSPRYKVAKRGQDVALRCDPISGHVSLFWYQQALGQGPEFLTYFQNEAQLDKSGLPSDRFFAERPEGSVSTLKIQRTQQEDSAVYLCASSFGPSGSRDEQYFGPGTRLTVT.

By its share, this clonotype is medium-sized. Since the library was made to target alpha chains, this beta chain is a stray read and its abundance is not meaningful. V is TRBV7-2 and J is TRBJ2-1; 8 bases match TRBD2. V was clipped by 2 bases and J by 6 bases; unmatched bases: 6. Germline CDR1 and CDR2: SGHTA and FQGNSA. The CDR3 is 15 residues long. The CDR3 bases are TGTGCCAGCAGCTTAAAGGCGGGAGGCGGCAATGAGCAGTTCTTC. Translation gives CASSLKAGGGNEQFF.

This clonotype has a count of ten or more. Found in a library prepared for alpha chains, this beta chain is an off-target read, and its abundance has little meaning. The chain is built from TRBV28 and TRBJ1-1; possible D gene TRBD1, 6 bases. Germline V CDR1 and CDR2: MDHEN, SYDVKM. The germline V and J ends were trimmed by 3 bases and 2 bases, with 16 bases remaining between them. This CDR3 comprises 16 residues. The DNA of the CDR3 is TGTGCCAGCAGTTTTCTGGGGGCAGGGTCTAACACTGAAGCTTTCTTT. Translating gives CASSFLGAGSNTEAFF.

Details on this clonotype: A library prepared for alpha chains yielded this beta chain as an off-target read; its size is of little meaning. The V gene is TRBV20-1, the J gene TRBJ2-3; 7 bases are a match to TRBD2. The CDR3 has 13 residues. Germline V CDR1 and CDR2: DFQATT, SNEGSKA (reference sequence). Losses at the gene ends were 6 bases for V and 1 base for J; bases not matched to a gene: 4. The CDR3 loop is CSAQAGGTDTQYF. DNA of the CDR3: TGCAGTGCGCAGGCGGGGGGCACAGATACGCAGTATTTT.

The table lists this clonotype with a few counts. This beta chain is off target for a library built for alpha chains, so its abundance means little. The CDR3 protein is CASSLTGEIAKNIQYF. The CDR3 DNA follows: TGTGCCAGCAGCCTTACAGGAGAGATAGCCAAAAACATTCAGTACTTC. V usage is TRBV3-1 and J usage is TRBJ2-4, with a possible D match to TRBD1 (5 bases). From germline, CDR1 is LGHDT and CDR2 YNNKEL (reference sequence). The CDR3 length is 16 residues. The V end was cut by 4 bases, the J end by 0 bases, with 13 bases between. The whole variable domain, remainder taken from reference TRBV3-1 and TRBJ2-4, is DTAVSQTPKYLVTQMGNDKSIKCEQNLGHDTMYWYKQDSKKFLKIMFSYNNKELIINETVPNRFSPKSPDKAHLNLHINSLELGDSAVYFCASSLTGEIAKNIQYFGAGTRLSVL.

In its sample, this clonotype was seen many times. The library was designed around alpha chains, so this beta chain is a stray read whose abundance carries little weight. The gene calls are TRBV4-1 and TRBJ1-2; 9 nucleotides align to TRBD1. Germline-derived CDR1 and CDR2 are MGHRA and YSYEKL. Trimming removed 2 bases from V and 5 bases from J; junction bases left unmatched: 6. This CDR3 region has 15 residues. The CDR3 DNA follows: TGCGCCAGCAGCCAAAACGCCGGGACAGGGTATGGCTACACCTTC. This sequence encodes CASSQNAGTGYGYTF.

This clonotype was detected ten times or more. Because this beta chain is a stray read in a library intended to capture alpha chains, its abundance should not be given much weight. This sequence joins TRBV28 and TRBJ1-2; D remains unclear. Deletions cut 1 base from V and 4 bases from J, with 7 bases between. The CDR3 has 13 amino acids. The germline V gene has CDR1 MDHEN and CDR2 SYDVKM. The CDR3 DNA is TGTGCCAGCAGTTTATCCCCCCCCTATGGCTACACCTTC. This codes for CASSLSPPYGYTF.

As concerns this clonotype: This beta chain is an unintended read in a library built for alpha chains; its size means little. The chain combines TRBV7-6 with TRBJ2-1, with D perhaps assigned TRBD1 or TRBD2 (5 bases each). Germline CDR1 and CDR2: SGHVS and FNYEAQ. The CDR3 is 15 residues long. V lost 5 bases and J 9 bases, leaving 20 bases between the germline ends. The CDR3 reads CASSPVVWGTSEQFF. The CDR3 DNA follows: TGTGCCAGCAGCCCCGTCGTGTGGGGCACTAGTGAGCAGTTCTTC.

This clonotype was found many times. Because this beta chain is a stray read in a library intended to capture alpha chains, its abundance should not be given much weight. CDR3: CASSFGGPFGEEQYF. As DNA, the CDR3 is TGTGCCAGCAGCTTCGGCGGGCCGTTCGGCGAAGAGCAGTACTTC. V gene TRBV7-2 combines with J gene TRBJ2-7, with D perhaps TRBD2 (5 bases). CDR1 is SGHTA, CDR2 FQGNSA, per germline. The CDR3 spans 15 residues. Deletions cut 3 bases from V and 7 bases from J, with 19 bases between.